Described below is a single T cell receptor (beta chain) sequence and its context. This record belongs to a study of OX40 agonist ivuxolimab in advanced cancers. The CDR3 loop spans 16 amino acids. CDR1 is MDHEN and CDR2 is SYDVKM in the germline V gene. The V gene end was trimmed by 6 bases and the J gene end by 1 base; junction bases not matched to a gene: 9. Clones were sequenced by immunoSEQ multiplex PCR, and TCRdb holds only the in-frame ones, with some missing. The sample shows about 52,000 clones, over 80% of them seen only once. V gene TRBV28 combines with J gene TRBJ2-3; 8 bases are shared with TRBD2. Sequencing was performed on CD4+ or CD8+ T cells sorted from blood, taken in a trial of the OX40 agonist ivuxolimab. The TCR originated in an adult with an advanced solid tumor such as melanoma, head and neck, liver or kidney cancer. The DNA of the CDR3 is TGTGCCAGCAGCCCCTTGGGTAGCGGGGGCACAGATACGCAGTATTTT. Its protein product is CASSPLGSGGTDTQYF.